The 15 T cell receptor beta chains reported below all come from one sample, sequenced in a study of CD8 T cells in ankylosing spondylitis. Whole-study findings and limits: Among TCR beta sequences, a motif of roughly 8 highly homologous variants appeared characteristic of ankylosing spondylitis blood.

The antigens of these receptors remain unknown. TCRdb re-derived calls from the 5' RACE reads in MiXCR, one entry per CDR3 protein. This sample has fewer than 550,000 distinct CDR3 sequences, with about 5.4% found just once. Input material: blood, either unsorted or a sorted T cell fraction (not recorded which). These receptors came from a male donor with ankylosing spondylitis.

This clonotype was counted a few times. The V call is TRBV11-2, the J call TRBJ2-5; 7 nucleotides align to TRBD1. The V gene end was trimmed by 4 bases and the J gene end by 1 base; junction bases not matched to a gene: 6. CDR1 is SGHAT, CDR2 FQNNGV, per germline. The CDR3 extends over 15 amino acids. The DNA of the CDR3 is TGTGCCAGCAGCTCTGGGACAGTATCCCAAGAGACCCAGTACTTC. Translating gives CASSSGTVSQETQYF.

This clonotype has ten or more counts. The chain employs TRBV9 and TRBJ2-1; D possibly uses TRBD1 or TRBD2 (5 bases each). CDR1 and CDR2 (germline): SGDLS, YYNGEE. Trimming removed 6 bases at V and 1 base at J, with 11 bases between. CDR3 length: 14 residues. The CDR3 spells CASTPGPSYNEQFF. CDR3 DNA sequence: TGTGCCAGCACCCCGGGGCCGTCCTACAATGAGCAGTTCTTC.

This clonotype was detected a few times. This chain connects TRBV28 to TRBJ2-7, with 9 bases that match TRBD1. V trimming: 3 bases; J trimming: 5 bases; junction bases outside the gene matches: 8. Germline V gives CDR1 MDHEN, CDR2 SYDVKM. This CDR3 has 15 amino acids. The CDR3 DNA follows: TGTGCCAGCAGTTTTAGGGGACAGGGATTGGACGAGCAGTACTTC. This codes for CASSFRGQGLDEQYF.

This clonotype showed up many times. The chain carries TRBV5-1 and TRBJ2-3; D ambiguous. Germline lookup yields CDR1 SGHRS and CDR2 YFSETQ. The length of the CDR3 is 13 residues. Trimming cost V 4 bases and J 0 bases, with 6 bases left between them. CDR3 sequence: CASSRDSTDTQYF. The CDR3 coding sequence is TGCGCCAGCAGCAGGGATAGCACAGATACGCAGTATTTT.

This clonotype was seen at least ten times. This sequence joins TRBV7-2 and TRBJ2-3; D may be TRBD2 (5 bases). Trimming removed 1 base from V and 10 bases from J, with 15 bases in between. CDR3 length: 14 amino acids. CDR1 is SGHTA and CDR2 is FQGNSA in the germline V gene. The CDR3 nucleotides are TGTGCCAGCAGCTTAGAAGACTACTCCCTTTCGCAGTATTTT. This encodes CASSLEDYSLSQYF.

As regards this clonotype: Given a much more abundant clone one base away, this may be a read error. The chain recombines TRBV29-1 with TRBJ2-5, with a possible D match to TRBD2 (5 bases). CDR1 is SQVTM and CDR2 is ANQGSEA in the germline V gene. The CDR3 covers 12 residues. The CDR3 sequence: CSVGASRENQYF. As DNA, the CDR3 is TGCAGCGTTGGGGCTAGCCGAGAGAACCAGTACTTC. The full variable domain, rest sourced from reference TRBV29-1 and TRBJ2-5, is SAVISQKPSRDICQRGTSLTIQCQVDSQVTMMFWYRQQPGQSLTLIATANQGSEATYESGFVIDKFPISRPNLTFSTLTVSNMSPEDSSIYLCSVGASRENQYFGPGTRLLVL.

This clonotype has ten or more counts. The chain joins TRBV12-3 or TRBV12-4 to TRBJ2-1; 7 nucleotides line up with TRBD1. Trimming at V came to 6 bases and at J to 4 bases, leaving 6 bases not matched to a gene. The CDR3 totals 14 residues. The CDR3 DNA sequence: TGTGCCAGCAGCCCCGGGACAGAGTACAATGAGCAGTTCTTC. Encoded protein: CASSPGTEYNEQFF.

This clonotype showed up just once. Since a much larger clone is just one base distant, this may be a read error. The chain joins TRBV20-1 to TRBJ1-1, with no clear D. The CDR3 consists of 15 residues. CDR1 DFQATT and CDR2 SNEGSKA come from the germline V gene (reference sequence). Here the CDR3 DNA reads TGCTGTGCTAGAGATCTTAAACAGCAGAACACTGAAGCTTTCTTT. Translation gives CCARDLKQQNTEAFF.

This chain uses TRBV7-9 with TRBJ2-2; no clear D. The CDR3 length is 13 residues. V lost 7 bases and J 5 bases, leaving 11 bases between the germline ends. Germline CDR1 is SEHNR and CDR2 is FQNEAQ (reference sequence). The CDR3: CASNPTETGELFF. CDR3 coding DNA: TGTGCCAGCAACCCGACGGAGACCGGGGAGCTGTTTTTT.

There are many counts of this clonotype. The CDR3 protein is CSARDPRVGNTIYF. For the CDR3, the DNA is TGCAGTGCTAGAGATCCACGGGTAGGAAACACCATATATTTT. This chain uses TRBV20-1 with TRBJ1-3; D is unclear. V lost 0 bases to trimming and J lost 4 bases, with 10 bases between them. The CDR3 has 14 amino acids. Germline V gene sequence: CDR1 DFQATT, CDR2 SNEGSKA (reference sequence).

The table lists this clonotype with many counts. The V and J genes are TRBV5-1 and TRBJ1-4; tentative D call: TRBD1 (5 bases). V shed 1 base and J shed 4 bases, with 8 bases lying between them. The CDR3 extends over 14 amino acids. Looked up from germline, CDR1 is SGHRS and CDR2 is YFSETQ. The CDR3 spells CASSLQGINEKLFF. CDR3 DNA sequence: TGCGCCAGCAGCTTGCAGGGAATTAATGAAAAACTGTTTTTT.

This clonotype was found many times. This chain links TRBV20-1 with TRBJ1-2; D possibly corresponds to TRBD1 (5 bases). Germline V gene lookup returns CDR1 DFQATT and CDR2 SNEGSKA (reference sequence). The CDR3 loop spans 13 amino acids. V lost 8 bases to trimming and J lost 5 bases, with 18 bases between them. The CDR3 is CSLVEARGYGYTF. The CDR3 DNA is TGCAGTCTCGTTGAAGCGAGGGGATATGGCTACACCTTC.

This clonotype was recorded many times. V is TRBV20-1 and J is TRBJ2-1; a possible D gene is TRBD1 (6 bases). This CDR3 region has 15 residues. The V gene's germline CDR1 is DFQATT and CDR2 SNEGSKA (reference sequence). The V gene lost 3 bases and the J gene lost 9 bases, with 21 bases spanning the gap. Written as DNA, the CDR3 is TGCAGTGCTAGGACCACTAGAAGGGGGATGTTTGAGCAGTTCTTC. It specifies CSARTTRRGMFEQFF.

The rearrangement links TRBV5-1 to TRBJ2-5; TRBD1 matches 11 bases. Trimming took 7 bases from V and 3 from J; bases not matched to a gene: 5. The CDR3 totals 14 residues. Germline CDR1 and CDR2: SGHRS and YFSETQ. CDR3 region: CASHQGQGEETQYF. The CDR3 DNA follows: TGCGCCAGCCACCAGGGACAGGGGGAAGAGACCCAGTACTTC.

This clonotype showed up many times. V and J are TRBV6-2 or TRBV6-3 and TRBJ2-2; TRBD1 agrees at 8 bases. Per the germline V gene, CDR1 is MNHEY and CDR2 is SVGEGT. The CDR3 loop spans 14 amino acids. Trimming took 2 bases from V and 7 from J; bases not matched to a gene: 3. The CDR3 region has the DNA TGTGCCAGCAGTTACACAGGGGGACACGGGGAGCTGTTTTTT. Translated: CASSYTGGHGELFF.